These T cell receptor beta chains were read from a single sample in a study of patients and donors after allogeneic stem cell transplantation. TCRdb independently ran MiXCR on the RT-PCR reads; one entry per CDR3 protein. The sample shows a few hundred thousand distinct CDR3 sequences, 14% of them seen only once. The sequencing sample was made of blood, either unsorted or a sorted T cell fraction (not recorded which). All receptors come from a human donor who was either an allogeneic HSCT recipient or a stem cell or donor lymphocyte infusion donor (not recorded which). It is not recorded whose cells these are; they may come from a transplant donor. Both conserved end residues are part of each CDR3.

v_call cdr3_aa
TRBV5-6 CASSSGTAYSNQPQHF
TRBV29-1 CSARTAKNIQYF
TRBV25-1 CASTPRDGTGVSPLHF
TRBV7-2 CASSLTRGLTEAFF
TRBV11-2 CASSLDSGLGNTIYF
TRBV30 CAWRYNYGYTF
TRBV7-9 CASSLALGLAGLKVQYF
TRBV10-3 CAIHGPLQGAGGYTF
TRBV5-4 CASSPQDFTEAFF
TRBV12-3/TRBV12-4 CASSLARFGVAGGFKETQYF
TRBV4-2 CASSQDPGLIEQYF
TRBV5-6 CASRTGTDYEQYF
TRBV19 CASTLIGPVKNTEAFF
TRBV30 CAWSFGAGANVLTF
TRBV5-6 CASSFVPGAPEQYF
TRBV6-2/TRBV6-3 CASSDPGDPYEQYF
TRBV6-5 CASSSDRGGKIYEQYF
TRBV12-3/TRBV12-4 CASSFTGTEAFF